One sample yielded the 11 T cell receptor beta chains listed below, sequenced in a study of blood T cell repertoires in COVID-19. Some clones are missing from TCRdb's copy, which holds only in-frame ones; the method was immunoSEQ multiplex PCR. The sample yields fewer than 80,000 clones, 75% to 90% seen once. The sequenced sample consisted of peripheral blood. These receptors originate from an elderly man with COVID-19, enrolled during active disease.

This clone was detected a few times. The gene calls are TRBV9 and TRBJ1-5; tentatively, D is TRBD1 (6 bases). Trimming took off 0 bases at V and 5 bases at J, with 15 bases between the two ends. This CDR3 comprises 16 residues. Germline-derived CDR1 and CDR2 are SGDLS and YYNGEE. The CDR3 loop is CASSVGGQGKDQPQHF. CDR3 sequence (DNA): TGTGCCAGCAGCGTAGGCGGCCAGGGGAAAGATCAGCCCCAGCATTTT.

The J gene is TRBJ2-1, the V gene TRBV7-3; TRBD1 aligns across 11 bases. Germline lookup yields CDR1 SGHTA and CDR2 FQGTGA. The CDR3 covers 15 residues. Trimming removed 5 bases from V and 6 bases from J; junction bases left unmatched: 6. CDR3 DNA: TGTGCCAGCAGCCCCGGGACAGGGGGGTTCAATGAGCAGTTCTTC. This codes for CASSPGTGGFNEQFF.

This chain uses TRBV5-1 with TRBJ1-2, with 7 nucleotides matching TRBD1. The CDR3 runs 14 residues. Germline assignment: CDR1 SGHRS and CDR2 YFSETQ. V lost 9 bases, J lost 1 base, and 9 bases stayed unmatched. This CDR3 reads CATPGQRFNYGYTF. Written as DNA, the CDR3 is TGCGCCACCCCGGGACAGCGATTTAACTATGGCTACACCTTC. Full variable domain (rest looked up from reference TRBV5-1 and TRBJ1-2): KAGVTQTPRYLIKTRGQQVTLSCSPISGHRSVSWYQQTPGQGLQFLFEYFSETQRNKGNFPGRFSGRQFSNSRSEMNVSTLELGDSALYLCATPGQRFNYGYTFGSGTRLTVV.

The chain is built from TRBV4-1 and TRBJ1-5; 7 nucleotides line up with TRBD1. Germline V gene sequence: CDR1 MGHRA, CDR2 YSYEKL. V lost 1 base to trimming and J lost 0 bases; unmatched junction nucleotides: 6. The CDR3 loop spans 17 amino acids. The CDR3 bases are TGCGCCAGCAGCCAAGCCGGGACAGCTAATAGCAATCAGCCCCAGCATTTT. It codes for CASSQAGTANSNQPQHF.

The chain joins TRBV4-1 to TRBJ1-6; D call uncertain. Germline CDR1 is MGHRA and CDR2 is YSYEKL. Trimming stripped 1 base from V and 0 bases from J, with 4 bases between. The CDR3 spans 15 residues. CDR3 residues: CASSQVVSYNSPLHF. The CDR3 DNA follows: TGCGCCAGCAGCCAAGTAGTCTCCTATAATTCACCCCTCCACTTT.

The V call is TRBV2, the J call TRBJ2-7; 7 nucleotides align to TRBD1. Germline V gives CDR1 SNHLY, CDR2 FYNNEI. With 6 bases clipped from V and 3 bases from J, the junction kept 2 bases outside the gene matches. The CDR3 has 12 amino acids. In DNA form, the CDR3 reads TGTGCCAGCAGGGGACAGTTCTACGAGCAGTACTTC. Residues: CASRGQFYEQYF.

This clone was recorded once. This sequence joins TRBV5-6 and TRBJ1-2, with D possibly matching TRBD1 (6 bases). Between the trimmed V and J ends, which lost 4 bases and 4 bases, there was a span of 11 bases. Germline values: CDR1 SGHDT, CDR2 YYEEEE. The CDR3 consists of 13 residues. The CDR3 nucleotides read TGTGCCAGCAGCCAGACAGGTCTCTATGGCTACACCTTC. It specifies CASSQTGLYGYTF.

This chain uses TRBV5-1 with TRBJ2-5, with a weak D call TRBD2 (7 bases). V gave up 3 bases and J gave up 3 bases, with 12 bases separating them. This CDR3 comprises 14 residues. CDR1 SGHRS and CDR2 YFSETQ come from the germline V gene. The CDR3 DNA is TGCGCCAGCAGCTCTACAGGGAGGGAAGAGACCCAGTACTTC. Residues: CASSSTGREETQYF.

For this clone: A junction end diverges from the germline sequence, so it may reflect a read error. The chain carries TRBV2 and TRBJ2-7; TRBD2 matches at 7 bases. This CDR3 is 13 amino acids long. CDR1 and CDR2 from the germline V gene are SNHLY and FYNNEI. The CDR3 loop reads CASSEALGGTRVF. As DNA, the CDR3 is TGTGCCAGCAGTGAAGCGCTGGGAGGGACCCGCGTCTTC.

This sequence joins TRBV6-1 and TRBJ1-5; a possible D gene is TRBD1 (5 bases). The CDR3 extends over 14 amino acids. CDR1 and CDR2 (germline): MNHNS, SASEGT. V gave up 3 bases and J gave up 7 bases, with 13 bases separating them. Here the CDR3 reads CASSEGPRPQPQHF. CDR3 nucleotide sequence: TGTGCCAGCAGTGAGGGGCCCCGACCCCAGCCCCAGCATTTT.

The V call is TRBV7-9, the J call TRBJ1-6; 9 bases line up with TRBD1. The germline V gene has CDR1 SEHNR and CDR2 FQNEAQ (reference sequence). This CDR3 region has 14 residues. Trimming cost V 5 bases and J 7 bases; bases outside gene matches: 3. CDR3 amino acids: CASSPQGANSPLHF. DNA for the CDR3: TGTGCCAGCAGCCCACAGGGGGCGAATTCACCCCTCCACTTT.